Below, 11 T cell receptor beta chains from the same sample are listed, as sequenced in a study of response to subunit inactivated influenza vaccine. A single record per CDR3 protein comes from TCRdb applying MiXCR to the RT-PCR reads. Of 300,000 to 350,000 distinct CDR3 sequences in the sample, 22% were seen once. This sample comprised PBMCs from blood, obtained approximately 20 months after vaccination. These receptor sequences come from a man aged 50-75 years who received an inactivated influenza vaccine.

Only a few counts were recorded for this clonotype. The J gene is TRBJ2-1, the V gene TRBV5-1, with a tentative D call TRBD2 (6 bases). This CDR3 comprises 16 residues. Germline V lookup: CDR1 SGHRS, CDR2 YFSETQ. Trimming stripped 5 bases from V and 4 bases from J, with 19 bases between. In DNA, the CDR3 is TGCGCCAGCAGGCCGACTTTGCGGGACGAGTACAATGAGCAGTTCTTC. Amino acids: CASRPTLRDEYNEQFF.

This chain connects TRBV29-1 to TRBJ2-1; 9 nucleotides line up with TRBD1. Per the germline V gene, CDR1 is SQVTM and CDR2 is ANQGSEA. The CDR3 is 14 residues long. The V gene end was trimmed by 6 bases and the J gene end by 15 bases; junction bases not matched to a gene: 18. The CDR3 nucleotides read TGCAGCGTAGACTCCGATGGGACAGGGCTTTCGCGGTTCTTC. It is translated as CSVDSDGTGLSRFF.

This clonotype has just a few counts. This chain connects TRBV12-3 or TRBV12-4 to TRBJ2-3, with D possibly being TRBD2 (5 bases). Trimming cost V 5 bases and J 1 base, with 16 bases left between them. This CDR3 comprises 16 residues. The CDR3 bases are TGTGCCAGCAGTACAACAAAACTAGGGCGCACAGATACGCAGTATTTT. It encodes CASSTTKLGRTDTQYF.

V and J are TRBV12-3 or TRBV12-4 and TRBJ2-7; D remains unclear. V shed 5 bases and J shed 0 bases, with 8 bases lying between them. The CDR3 has 13 amino acids. The CDR3 is CASSSSTSYEQYF. DNA of the CDR3: TGTGCCAGCAGTAGCAGTACCTCCTACGAGCAGTACTTC.

The chain has TRBV3-1 and TRBJ2-7; TRBD1 agrees at 11 bases. Germline CDR1 and CDR2: LGHDT and YNNKEL (reference sequence). The CDR3 extends over 15 amino acids. After removal of 5 bases from V and 5 bases from J, the junction contained 8 bases not matched to a gene. This CDR3 reads CASSTRDRGFNEQYF. The CDR3 DNA is TGTGCCAGCAGCACCCGGGACAGGGGGTTCAACGAGCAGTACTTC.

This chain joins TRBV27 and TRBJ1-2, with TRBD1 matching 7 bases. Germline CDR1 reads MNHEY; CDR2 reads SMNVEV (reference sequence). With 5 bases clipped from V and 2 bases from J, the junction kept 2 bases outside the gene matches. CDR3 length equals 13 residues. The CDR3 bases are TGTGCCAGCAGTGCGACAGGGAACTATGGCTACACCTTC. Its protein is CASSATGNYGYTF.

CDR3: CASSLVTTDPYEQYF. The DNA of the CDR3 is TGTGCCAGCAGCTTAGTCACCACAGACCCCTACGAGCAGTACTTC. The gene calls are TRBV7-2 and TRBJ2-7; D is unclear. V was cut by 1 base and J by 2 bases, with 12 bases left in between. Germline-derived CDR1 and CDR2 are SGHTA and FQGNSA. There are 15 residues in the CDR3.

This clonotype was recorded many times. This sequence joins TRBV12-3 or TRBV12-4 and TRBJ1-5; D call uncertain. The CDR3 consists of 12 residues. V lost 1 base and J 6 bases, leaving 4 bases between the germline ends. The CDR3 coding sequence is TGTGCCAGCAGTTTAGAGGGTCAGCCCCAGCATTTT. Protein product: CASSLEGQPQHF.

This chain uses TRBV30 with TRBJ1-1, with TRBD1 as a possible D gene (6 bases). V lost 3 bases and J 2 bases, leaving 16 bases between the germline ends. CDR1 and CDR2 (germline): GTSNPN, SVGIG (reference sequence). The CDR3 is made up of 15 amino acids. This chain's CDR3 is CAWRDTGTPNTEAFF. The CDR3 DNA sequence: TGTGCCTGGAGAGATACCGGGACACCTAACACTGAAGCTTTCTTT. The full variable domain, in which reference TRBV30 and TRBJ1-1 provide the parts outside the CDR3, is SQTIHQWPATLVQPVGSPLSLECTVEGTSNPNLYWYRQAAGRGLQLLFYSVGIGQISSEVPQNLSASRPQDRQFILSSKKLLLSDSGFYLCAWRDTGTPNTEAFFGQGTRLTVV.

This clonotype has only a few counts. The chain couples TRBV19 to TRBJ1-5; no definite D call. This CDR3 is 12 amino acids long. Trimming cost V 5 bases and J 7 bases, with 9 bases left between them. From germline, CDR1 is LNHDA and CDR2 SQIVND (reference sequence). The CDR3, as DNA: TGTGCCAGTAGTGTCGGTCCGCAGCCCCAGCATTTT. It specifies CASSVGPQPQHF. The full variable domain, in which reference TRBV19 and TRBJ1-5 provide the parts outside the CDR3, is DGGITQSPKYLFRKEGQNVTLSCEQNLNHDAMYWYRQDPGQGLRLIYYSQIVNDFQKGDIAEGYSVSREKKESFPLTVTSAQKNPTAFYLCASSVGPQPQHFGDGTRLSIL.

J is TRBJ1-5 and V is TRBV29-1; perhaps TRBD1 as D (5 bases). This CDR3 has 14 residues. V lost 6 bases, J lost 0 bases, and 12 bases lay in between. CDR1 and CDR2 from the germline V gene are SQVTM and ANQGSEA. CDR3 nucleotide sequence: TGCAGCGTCCGCCTGGGGACTAGCAATCAGCCCCAGCATTTT. Amino acid sequence: CSVRLGTSNQPQHF.